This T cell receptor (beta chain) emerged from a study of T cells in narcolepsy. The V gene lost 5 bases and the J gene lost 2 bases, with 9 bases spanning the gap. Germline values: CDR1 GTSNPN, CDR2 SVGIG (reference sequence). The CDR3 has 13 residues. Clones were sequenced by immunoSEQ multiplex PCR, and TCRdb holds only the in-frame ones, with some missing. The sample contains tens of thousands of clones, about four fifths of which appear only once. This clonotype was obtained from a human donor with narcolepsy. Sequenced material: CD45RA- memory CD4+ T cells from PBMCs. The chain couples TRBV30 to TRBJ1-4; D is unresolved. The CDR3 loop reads CAWARYTNEKLFF. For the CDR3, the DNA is TGTGCCTGGGCGCGGTATACTAATGAAAAACTGTTTTTT.